This passage covers 27 T cell receptor beta chains from one sample sequenced in a study of CD8 T cells in Susac syndrome. A quantity of roughly 0.5 to 1 ug RNA underwent reverse transcription using random hexamers. TCRdb passed the immunoSEQ multiplex PCR reads through MiXCR, listing each CDR3 protein once. The sample comprises 140,000 or so distinct CDR3 sequences, 95% of which are singletons, and around 0.08% rests with the top ten. The sample consisted of CD4+ T cells from PBMCs. These receptor sequences come from a human donor with Susac syndrome.

J is TRBJ2-1 and V is TRBV29-1; D possibly corresponds to TRBD1 (6 bases). This CDR3 is 14 amino acids long. Germline assignment: CDR1 SQVTM and CDR2 ANQGSEA. V lost 2 bases and J lost 6, with 14 bases in between. In DNA form, the CDR3 reads TGCAGCGTTGAAAGGGGACATATGGGCAATGAGCAGTTCTTC. It is translated as CSVERGHMGNEQFF.

The chain carries TRBV29-1 and TRBJ2-7; tentative D call: TRBD2 (6 bases). V lost 5 bases and J lost 3, with 17 bases in between. Germline values: CDR1 SQVTM, CDR2 ANQGSEA. The CDR3 is made up of 14 amino acids. CDR3: CSVIRGKVGYEQYF. Written as DNA, the CDR3 is TGCAGCGTTATTCGGGGGAAGGTCGGCTACGAGCAGTACTTC.

A single count supports this clonotype. The chain joins TRBV29-1 to TRBJ1-1; unclear D gene. CDR3 length equals 13 residues. Trimming took 2 bases from V and 1 from J, leaving 8 bases between them. CDR1 is SQVTM and CDR2 is ANQGSEA in the germline V gene. The CDR3 DNA is TGCAGCGTTGAACGGTTAGGGAACACTGAAGCTTTCTTT. Protein: CSVERLGNTEAFF.

CDR3 sequence: CATSRRTAGETQYF. Written as DNA, the CDR3 is TGTGCCACCAGCAGACGGACCGCTGGGGAGACCCAGTACTTC. The genes are TRBV15 and TRBJ2-5, with no clear D. Trimming stripped 2 bases from V and 5 bases from J, with 12 bases between. Germline V CDR1 and CDR2: LNHNV, YYDKDF (reference sequence). The CDR3 length is 14 residues.

V is TRBV14 and J is TRBJ2-6; D is perhaps TRBD1 or TRBD2 (5 bases each). Germline CDR1 reads SGHDN; CDR2 reads FVKESK. Trimming took 6 bases from V and 2 from J, leaving 11 bases between them. The CDR3 length is 15 residues. The CDR3 spells CASSRDPPGANVLTF. CDR3 nucleotides: TGTGCCAGCAGTAGGGACCCACCTGGGGCCAACGTCCTGACTTTC. Full variable domain (missing parts from reference TRBV14 and TRBJ2-6): EAGVTQFPSHSVIEKGQTVTLRCDPISGHDNLYWYRRVMGKEIKFLLHFVKESKQDESGMPNNRFLAERTGGTYSTLKVQPAELEDSGVYFCASSRDPPGANVLTFGAGSRLTVL.

V and J are TRBV25-1 and TRBJ2-5; D gene ambiguous. This CDR3 is built from 15 residues. V dropped 8 bases and J dropped 1 base, with 17 bases sitting between them. Germline assignment: CDR1 MGHDK and CDR2 SYGVNS. Here the CDR3 reads CASGPTASFQETQYF. In DNA form, the CDR3 reads TGTGCCAGCGGCCCGACTGCATCCTTCCAAGAGACCCAGTACTTC.

The chain has TRBV11-2 and TRBJ1-1; no firm D call. In germline, CDR1 is SGHAT, CDR2 FQNNGV. The length of the CDR3 is 14 residues. Trimming shortened V by 5 bases and J by 1 base, and 11 bases separated the two germline ends. This CDR3 reads CASSARFGNTEAFF. CDR3 DNA sequence: TGTGCCAGCAGCGCCCGATTTGGGAACACTGAAGCTTTCTTT. The whole variable domain, remainder taken from reference TRBV11-2 and TRBJ1-1, is EAGVAQSPRYKIIEKRQSVAFWCNPISGHATLYWYQQILGQGPKLLIQFQNNGVVDDSQLPKDRFSAERLKGVDSTLKIQPAKLEDSAVYLCASSARFGNTEAFFGQGTRLTVV.

The chain recombines TRBV7-2 with TRBJ1-1, with D uncertain. Germline-derived CDR1 and CDR2 are SGHTA and FQGNSA. V lost 6 bases and J 1 base, leaving 12 bases between the germline ends. The CDR3 contains 14 residues. DNA of the CDR3: TGTGCCAGCAGGACATTTGGGTGGAACACTGAAGCTTTCTTT. Protein sequence: CASRTFGWNTEAFF.

V usage is TRBV7-2 and J usage is TRBJ2-1, with 7 bases matching TRBD1. V shed 2 bases, J shed 9 bases, and the junction held 4 bases outside the gene matches. This CDR3 region has 13 residues. Germline CDR1 is SGHTA and CDR2 is FQGNSA. The CDR3 loop reads CASSLPRGSEQFF. CDR3 bases: TGTGCCAGCAGCTTACCCAGGGGGAGTGAGCAGTTCTTC. Supplemented by reference TRBV7-2 and TRBJ2-1, the full variable domain reads GAGVSQSPSNKVTEKGKDVELRCDPISGHTALYWYRQSLGQGLEFLIYFQGNSAPDKSGLPSDRFSAERTGGSVSTLTIQRTQQEDSAVYLCASSLPRGSEQFFGPGTRLTVL.

The CDR3 region is CASGGDSPAWETQYF. In DNA, the CDR3 is TGTGCCAGCGGGGGCGACTCGCCGGCCTGGGAGACCCAGTACTTC. This chain joins TRBV25-1 and TRBJ2-5, with D tentatively TRBD1 (6 bases). The CDR3 totals 15 residues. With 8 bases removed from V and 5 bases from J, the gap between germline ends came to 21 bases. Germline V CDR1 and CDR2: MGHDK, SYGVNS.

J is TRBJ2-2 and V is TRBV2, with TRBD2 matching over 11 bases. V lost 5 bases, J lost 7 bases, and 9 bases stayed unmatched. This CDR3 has 16 residues. Germline CDR1 SNHLY, CDR2 FYNNEI. The CDR3 is CASSYTSGRVDGELFF. DNA for the CDR3: TGTGCCAGCAGTTACACTAGCGGGAGAGTTGACGGGGAGCTGTTTTTT. The entire variable domain, with the rest obtained from reference TRBV2 and TRBJ2-2, is as follows: EPEVTQTPSHQVTQMGQEVILRCVPISNHLYFYWYRQILGQKVEFLVSFYNNEISEKSEIFDDQFSVERPDGSNFTLKIRSTKLEDSAMYFCASSYTSGRVDGELFFGEGSRLTVL.

The gene calls are TRBV5-1 and TRBJ1-1; D not resolved. The CDR3 runs to 15 residues. V shed 0 bases and J shed 0 bases, with 9 bases lying between them. Germline V gives CDR1 SGHRS, CDR2 YFSETQ. CDR3 residues: CASSLDTVMNTEAFF. Here the CDR3 DNA reads TGCGCCAGCAGCTTGGATACGGTGATGAACACTGAAGCTTTCTTT.

J is TRBJ2-7 and V is TRBV20-1, with D perhaps matching TRBD1 (5 bases). Per the germline V gene, CDR1 is DFQATT and CDR2 is SNEGSKA (reference sequence). This CDR3 has 15 amino acids. V was pared by 0 bases and J by 2 bases, with 14 bases between. The CDR3: CSARDPQGHPYEQYF. DNA of the CDR3: TGCAGTGCTAGAGATCCCCAGGGCCACCCCTACGAGCAGTACTTC.

The rearrangement joins TRBV29-1 to TRBJ2-6; 8 bases are shared with TRBD1. With V trimmed by 6 bases and J by 2 bases, 9 bases remained unmatched. The CDR3 is 16 amino acids. From germline, CDR1 is SQVTM and CDR2 ANQGSEA. The CDR3 coding sequence is TGCAGCGTCGGGGCAGGGGGCCCTACTGGGGCCAACGTCCTGACTTTC. It encodes CSVGAGGPTGANVLTF.

The chain links TRBV4-1 to TRBJ1-2, with TRBD1 as a possible D gene (6 bases). The CDR3 is 18 residues long. The V gene lost 0 bases and the J gene lost 6 bases, with 23 bases spanning the gap. CDR1 and CDR2 (germline): MGHRA, YSYEKL. CDR3 sequence (DNA): TGCGCCAGCAGCCAAGAGCCGAGGGGGTTACGTTGGGTGAATGGCTACACCTTC. Protein: CASSQEPRGLRWVNGYTF.

The chain has TRBV6-1 and TRBJ2-7, with TRBD2 as a possible D gene (6 bases). Germline assignment: CDR1 MNHNS and CDR2 SASEGT. The ends were cut back, 6 bases at V and 6 bases at J, with 15 bases in the middle. This CDR3 has 13 amino acids. The CDR3 sequence is CASSRDSLGEQYF. The CDR3 nucleotides read TGTGCCAGCAGCCGGGACTCCCTCGGCGAGCAGTACTTC.

The chain uses TRBV3-1 and TRBJ2-1; TRBD2 matches at 7 bases. Germline CDR1 is LGHDT and CDR2 is YNNKEL (reference sequence). This CDR3 has 14 amino acids. The V and J ends lost 3 bases and 8 bases, in that order; junction bases with no gene match: 7. The CDR3 coding sequence is TGTGCCAGCAGCCATGACGGCGGGAGCTATGAGCAGTTCTTC. As protein: CASSHDGGSYEQFF.

The chain joins TRBV12-3 or TRBV12-4 to TRBJ2-7; tentative D call: TRBD1 (6 bases). V lost 6 bases and J lost 7, with 13 bases in between. The CDR3 loop spans 12 amino acids. The CDR3 reads CASRGFGTEQYF. In nucleotides, the CDR3 is TGTGCCAGCAGGGGATTTGGGACAGAGCAGTACTTC.

The genes are TRBV12-3 or TRBV12-4 and TRBJ1-1; D not resolved. The CDR3 contains 12 residues. Trimming took 9 bases from V and 4 from J, leaving 12 bases between them. The CDR3 sequence: CASSSVATEAFF. In nucleotides, the CDR3 is TGTGCCAGTTCATCGGTGGCCACTGAAGCTTTCTTT.

The V and J genes are TRBV5-1 and TRBJ2-5; 7 nucleotides line up with TRBD2. Germline V lookup: CDR1 SGHRS, CDR2 YFSETQ. The CDR3 spans 15 residues. After removal of 2 bases from V and 5 bases from J, the junction contained 9 bases not matched to a gene. The CDR3 DNA reads TGCGCCAGCAGCTTTCTTCCTACTAGCGAGGAGACCCAGTACTTC. Protein product: CASSFLPTSEETQYF.

The chain combines TRBV18 with TRBJ2-3; D unclear. V shed 2 bases and J shed 1 base, with 7 bases lying between them. CDR1 and CDR2 (germline): KGHSH, LQKENI. The CDR3 has 14 residues. This chain's CDR3 is CASSPRVGTDTQYF. The CDR3 bases are TGTGCCAGCTCACCAAGGGTTGGCACAGATACGCAGTATTTT.

CDR3 in amino acids: CSAAPRYTSYEQYF. Here the CDR3 DNA reads TGCAGTGCCGCCCCCAGGTACACTTCCTACGAGCAGTACTTC. The chain uses TRBV20-1 and TRBJ2-7, with D unresolved. The CDR3 is 14 amino acids. The ends were cut back, 6 bases at V and 1 base at J, with 16 bases in the middle. CDR1 and CDR2 from the germline V gene are DFQATT and SNEGSKA (reference sequence).

The chain joins TRBV4-1 to TRBJ2-1; TRBD1 aligns across 7 bases. The V segment lost 6 bases and the J segment 5 bases; nucleotides outside the gene matches: 13. CDR3 length: 16 amino acids. Germline V CDR1 and CDR2: MGHRA, YSYEKL. In DNA, the CDR3 is TGCGCCAGCAGACACCCAACGGGACAGAGAAACAATGAGCAGTTCTTC. Translating gives CASRHPTGQRNNEQFF.

V usage is TRBV19 and J usage is TRBJ1-2; D gene ambiguous. The germline V and J ends were trimmed by 7 bases and 5 bases, with 14 bases remaining between them. This CDR3 has 13 residues. CDR1 is LNHDA and CDR2 is SQIVND in the germline V gene (reference sequence). The CDR3 protein is CASTAGRGYGYTF. CDR3 sequence (DNA): TGTGCCAGTACCGCAGGACGGGGATATGGCTACACCTTC.

V and J are TRBV3-1 and TRBJ1-1, with D uncertain. Germline CDR1 is LGHDT and CDR2 is YNNKEL (reference sequence). This CDR3 is built from 13 residues. Trimming left V 2 bases short and J 1 base short, with 5 bases between. The CDR3 coding sequence is TGTGCCAGCAGCCAACCAGGGAACACTGAAGCTTTCTTT. Protein sequence: CASSQPGNTEAFF.

This sequence joins TRBV14 and TRBJ2-5, with D possibly TRBD1 on 6 matching bases. The CDR3 totals 15 residues. The ends were cut back, 1 base at V and 2 bases at J, with 11 bases in the middle. Per germline, CDR1 SGHDN and CDR2 FVKESK. Here the CDR3 DNA reads TGTGCCAGCAGCCAAGCGCTCGGACAGCAAGAGACCCAGTACTTC. Translating it yields CASSQALGQQETQYF.

V usage is TRBV7-9 and J usage is TRBJ1-1; TRBD1 matches at 7 bases. The CDR3 is 13 residues long. Germline V gene sequence: CDR1 SEHNR, CDR2 FQNEAQ (reference sequence). With 4 bases clipped from V and 4 bases from J, the junction kept 3 bases outside the gene matches. The CDR3 sequence is CASSSTGVTEAFF. As DNA, the CDR3 is TGTGCCAGCAGCTCCACAGGGGTCACTGAAGCTTTCTTT. The full variable domain, its missing parts supplied by reference TRBV7-9 and TRBJ1-1, is DTGVSQNPRHKITKRGQNVTFRCDPISEHNRLYWYRQTLGQGPEFLTYFQNEAQLEKSRLLSDRFSAERPKGSFSTLEIQRTEQGDSAMYLCASSSTGVTEAFFGQGTRLTVV.